Shown below are 15 T cell receptor beta chains from a single sample sequenced in a study of CXCR3-negative and CXCR3-positive naive CD8 T cells. UMI-tagged TRB cDNA libraries were built via 5' RACE. Using the 5' RACE reads, TCRdb records one entry per CDR3 protein without DNA. The sample table sets out around 50,000 distinct CDR3 sequences. Sample: naive CXCR3- CD8+ T cells from blood. Documented subset: CD45RO-CCR7+CD27+CD95- naive CD8+ T cells lacking CXCR3 (TNR3-). These receptors all come from a human donor in good health. Some clones in this sample may be carry-over from other donors' samples.

The chain combines TRBV12-3 or TRBV12-4 with TRBJ2-3; absent DNA, TCRdb's TRBD2 call cannot be checked. The CDR3 is made up of 16 amino acids. This CDR3 reads CASSSQLAGGPDTQYF.

V usage is TRBV7-6 and J usage is TRBJ2-7; TCRdb's D call of TRBD1 is untestable without DNA. Germline V gene lookup returns CDR1 SGHVS and CDR2 FNYEAQ. The CDR3 consists of 15 residues. The CDR3 sequence: CASSAIARAGDEQYF.

The chain has TRBV11-2 and TRBJ2-1; TCRdb's D call of TRBD2 is untestable without DNA. CDR1 and CDR2 (germline): SGHAT, FQNNGV. The CDR3 extends over 16 amino acids. CDR3 protein: CASSPWTASSYNEQFF.

The V and J genes are TRBV12-3 or TRBV12-4 and TRBJ2-7; TCRdb gives TRBD2 as the D gene, but with no DNA this cannot be confirmed. The CDR3 is made up of 15 amino acids. The CDR3 sequence is CASSHAPGLAYEQYF.

The chain has TRBV5-1 and TRBJ2-2; checking the TCRdb D call of TRBD2 is not possible without DNA. Germline V CDR1 and CDR2: SGHRS, YFSETQ. There are 17 residues in the CDR3. CDR3 loop: CASKTPSGGPGAGELFF.

V is TRBV7-2 and J is TRBJ2-5; TCRdb selects TRBD2, and the lack of DNA leaves this call unchecked. CDR3 length: 16 amino acids. Germline assignment: CDR1 SGHTA and CDR2 FQGNSA. The chain's CDR3 is CASSRLKGGSGETQYF.

The chain carries TRBV9 and TRBJ2-7; TCRdb names TRBD2, which stays unverified in the absence of DNA. Germline assignment: CDR1 SGDLS and CDR2 YYNGEE. The CDR3 totals 13 residues. CDR3: CASSVGLTYEQYF.

CDR3: CASSPPRDRVFYEQYF. The chain uses TRBV7-9 and TRBJ2-7; TCRdb reports TRBD1, a call that lacks DNA to check it against. This CDR3 comprises 16 residues. Germline V gives CDR1 SEHNR, CDR2 FQNEAQ (reference sequence).

This sequence joins TRBV23-1 and TRBJ2-5. TRBV23-1 is an ORF; its function is uncertain. The CDR3 consists of 15 residues. The CDR3 is CASSQSLDIQETQYF.

The chain combines TRBV7-9 with TRBJ1-5; TCRdb reports TRBD1, a call that lacks DNA to check it against. The germline V gene encodes CDR1 SEHNR and CDR2 FQNEAQ (reference sequence). CDR3 length: 14 residues. The CDR3 sequence: CASSSYRENQPQHF.

This chain's CDR3 is CASSQGQGALETQYF. This rearrangement joins TRBV12-3 or TRBV12-4 to TRBJ2-5; the TCRdb D gene call, TRBD1, has no DNA to confirm it. The CDR3 is 15 residues long.

V and J are TRBV7-9 and TRBJ2-5; TCRdb's D call of TRBD2 is untestable without DNA. Germline V CDR1 and CDR2: SEHNR, FQNEAQ (reference sequence). The CDR3 consists of 15 residues. The CDR3 loop is CASSGPGLDGETQYF.

The chain joins TRBV6-2 or TRBV6-3 to TRBJ2-1. Per the germline V gene, CDR1 is MNHEY and CDR2 is SVGEGT. The CDR3 is 11 amino acids. The CDR3 reads CASSPDNEQFF.

The chain uses TRBV12-3 or TRBV12-4 and TRBJ2-1; TCRdb proposes TRBD2, but this gene call is untestable without DNA. The CDR3 contains 13 residues. CDR3 region: CASQEVSYNEQFF.

This chain connects TRBV7-9 to TRBJ2-1; the D gene TCRdb calls, TRBD1, cannot be checked with no DNA. The CDR3 has 15 amino acids. Germline CDR1 reads SEHNR; CDR2 reads FQNEAQ (reference sequence). Here the CDR3 reads CASSLRDRKSGEQFF.